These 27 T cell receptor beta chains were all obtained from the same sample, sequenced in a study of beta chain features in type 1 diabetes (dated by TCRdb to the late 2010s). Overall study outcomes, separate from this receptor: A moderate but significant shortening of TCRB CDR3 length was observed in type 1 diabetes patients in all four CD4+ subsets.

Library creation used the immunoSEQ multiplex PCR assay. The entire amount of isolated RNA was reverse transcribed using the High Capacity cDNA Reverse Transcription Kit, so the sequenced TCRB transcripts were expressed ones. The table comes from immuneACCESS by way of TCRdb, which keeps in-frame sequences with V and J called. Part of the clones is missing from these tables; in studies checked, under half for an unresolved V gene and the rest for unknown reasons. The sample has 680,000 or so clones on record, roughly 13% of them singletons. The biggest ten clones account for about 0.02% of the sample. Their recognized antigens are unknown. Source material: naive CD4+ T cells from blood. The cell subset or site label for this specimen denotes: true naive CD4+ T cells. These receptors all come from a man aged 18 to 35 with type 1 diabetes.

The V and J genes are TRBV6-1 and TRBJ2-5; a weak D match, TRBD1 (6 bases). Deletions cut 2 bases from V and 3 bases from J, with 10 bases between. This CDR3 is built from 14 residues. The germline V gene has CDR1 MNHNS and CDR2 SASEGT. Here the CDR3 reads CASSESNREETQYF. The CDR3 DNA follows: TGTGCCAGCAGTGAAAGCAACAGGGAAGAGACCCAGTACTTC.

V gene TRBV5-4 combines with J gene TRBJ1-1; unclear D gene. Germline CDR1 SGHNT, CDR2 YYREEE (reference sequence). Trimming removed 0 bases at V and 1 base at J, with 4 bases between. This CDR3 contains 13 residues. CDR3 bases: TGTGCCAGCAGCTTGGACCAGAACACTGAAGCTTTCTTT. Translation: CASSLDQNTEAFF.

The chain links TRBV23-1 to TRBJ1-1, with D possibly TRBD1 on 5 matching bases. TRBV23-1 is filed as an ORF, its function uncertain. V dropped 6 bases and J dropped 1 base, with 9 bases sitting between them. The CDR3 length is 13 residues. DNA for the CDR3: TGCGCCAGCAGAGTAGGACAGAACACTGAAGCTTTCTTT. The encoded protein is CASRVGQNTEAFF.

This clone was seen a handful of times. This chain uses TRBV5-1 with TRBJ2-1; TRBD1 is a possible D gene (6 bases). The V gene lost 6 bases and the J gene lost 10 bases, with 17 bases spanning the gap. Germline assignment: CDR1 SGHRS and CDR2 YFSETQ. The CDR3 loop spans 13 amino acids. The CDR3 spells CASKLTGQEEQFF. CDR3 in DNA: TGCGCCAGCAAATTAACAGGGCAGGAGGAGCAGTTCTTC.

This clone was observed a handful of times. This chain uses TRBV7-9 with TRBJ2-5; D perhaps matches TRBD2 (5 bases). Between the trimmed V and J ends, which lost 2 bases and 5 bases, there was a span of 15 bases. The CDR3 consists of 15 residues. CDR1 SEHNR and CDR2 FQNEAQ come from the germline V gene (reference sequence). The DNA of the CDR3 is TGTGCCAGCAGCTTAATGGGTGGTAGCGTGGAGACCCAGTACTTC. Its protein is CASSLMGGSVETQYF.

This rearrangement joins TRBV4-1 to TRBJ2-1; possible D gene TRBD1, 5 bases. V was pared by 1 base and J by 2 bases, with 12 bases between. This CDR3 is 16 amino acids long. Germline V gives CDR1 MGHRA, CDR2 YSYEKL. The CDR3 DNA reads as TGCGCCAGCAGCCAAGCCGCCAGGGTGACCTACAATGAGCAGTTCTTC. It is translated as CASSQAARVTYNEQFF.

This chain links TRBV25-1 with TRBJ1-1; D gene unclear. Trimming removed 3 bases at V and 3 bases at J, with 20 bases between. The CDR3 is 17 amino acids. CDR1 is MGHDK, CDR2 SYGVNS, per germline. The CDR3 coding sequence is TGTGCCAGCAGTGAGTATCTTTCATTTAACCAAGACACTGAAGCTTTCTTT. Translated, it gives CASSEYLSFNQDTEAFF.

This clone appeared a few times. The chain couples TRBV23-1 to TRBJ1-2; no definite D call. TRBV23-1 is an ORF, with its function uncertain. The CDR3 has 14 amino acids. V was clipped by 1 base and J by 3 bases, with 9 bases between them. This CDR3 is CASSQLMRDYGYTF. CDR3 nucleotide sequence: TGCGCCAGCAGTCAATTGATGAGAGACTATGGCTACACCTTC.

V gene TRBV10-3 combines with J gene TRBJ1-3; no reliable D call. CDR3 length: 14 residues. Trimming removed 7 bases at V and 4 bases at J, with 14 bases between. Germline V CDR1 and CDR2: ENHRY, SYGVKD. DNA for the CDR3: TGTGCCATCAAATCGGGCCCTGTGGGAAACACCATATATTTT. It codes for CAIKSGPVGNTIYF.

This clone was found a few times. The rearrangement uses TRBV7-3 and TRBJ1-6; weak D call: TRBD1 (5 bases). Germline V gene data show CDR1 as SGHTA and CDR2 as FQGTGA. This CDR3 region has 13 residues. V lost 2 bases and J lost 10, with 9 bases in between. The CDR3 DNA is TGTGCCAGCAGCTTACAGGGCTGGTCACCCCTCCACTTT. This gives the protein CASSLQGWSPLHF.

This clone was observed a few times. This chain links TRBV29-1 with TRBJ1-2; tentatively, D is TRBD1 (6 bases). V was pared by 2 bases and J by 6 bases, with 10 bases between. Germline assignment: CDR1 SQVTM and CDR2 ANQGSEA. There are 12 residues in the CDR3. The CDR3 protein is CSVERGADGYTF. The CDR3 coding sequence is TGCAGCGTTGAAAGGGGGGCTGATGGCTACACCTTC.

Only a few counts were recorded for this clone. Here the CDR3 DNA reads TGTGCCAGCAGCTTTGACAGTACGAACACTGAAGCTTTCTTT. This codes for CASSFDSTNTEAFF. The chain carries TRBV7-9 and TRBJ1-1; tentatively, D is TRBD1 (5 bases). The germline V gene encodes CDR1 SEHNR and CDR2 FQNEAQ (reference sequence). This CDR3 contains 14 residues. Trimming cost V 3 bases and J 1 base, with 9 bases left between them.

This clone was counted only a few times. The CDR3 protein is CASQRSTGGNEQFF. The CDR3 region has the DNA TGTGCCAGCCAAAGGTCCACAGGGGGAAATGAGCAGTTCTTC. The V gene is TRBV19, the J gene TRBJ2-1; 8 bases fit TRBD1. The CDR3 has 14 amino acids. Per the germline V gene, CDR1 is LNHDA and CDR2 is SQIVND (reference sequence). Trimming took 9 bases from V and 7 from J; bases not matched to a gene: 11. Using reference TRBV19 and TRBJ2-1 for the parts outside the CDR3, the full variable domain is DGGITQSPKYLFRKEGQNVTLSCEQNLNHDAMYWYRQDPGQGLRLIYYSQIVNDFQKGDIAEGYSVSREKKESFPLTVTSAQKNPTAFYLCASQRSTGGNEQFFGPGTRLTVL.

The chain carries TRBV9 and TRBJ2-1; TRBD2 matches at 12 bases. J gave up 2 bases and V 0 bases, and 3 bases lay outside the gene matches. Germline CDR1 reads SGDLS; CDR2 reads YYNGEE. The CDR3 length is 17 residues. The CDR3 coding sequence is TGTGCCAGCAGCGTAGGAGCTAGCGGGGGGGCCTACAATGAGCAGTTCTTC. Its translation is CASSVGASGGAYNEQFF.

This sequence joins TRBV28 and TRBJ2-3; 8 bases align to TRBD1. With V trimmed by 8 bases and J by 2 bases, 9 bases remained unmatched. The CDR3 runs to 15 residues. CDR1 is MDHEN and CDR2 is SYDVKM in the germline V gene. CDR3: CASDAGTGDTDTQYF. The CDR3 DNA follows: TGTGCCAGCGATGCCGGGACAGGAGACACAGATACGCAGTATTTT.

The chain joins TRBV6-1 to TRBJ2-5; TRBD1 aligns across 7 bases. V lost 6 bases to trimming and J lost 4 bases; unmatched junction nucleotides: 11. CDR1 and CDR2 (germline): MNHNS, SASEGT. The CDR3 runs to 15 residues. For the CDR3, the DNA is TGTGCCAGCAGGAGGGGGCTGGAGCGCCGAGAGACCCAGTACTTC. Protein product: CASRRGLERRETQYF.

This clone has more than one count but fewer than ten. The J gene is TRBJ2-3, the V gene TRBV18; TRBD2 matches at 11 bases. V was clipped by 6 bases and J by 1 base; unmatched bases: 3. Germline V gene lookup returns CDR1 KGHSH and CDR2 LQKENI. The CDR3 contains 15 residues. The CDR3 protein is CASSQGLAGTDTQYF. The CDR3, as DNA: TGTGCCAGCTCTCAGGGACTAGCGGGCACAGATACGCAGTATTTT.

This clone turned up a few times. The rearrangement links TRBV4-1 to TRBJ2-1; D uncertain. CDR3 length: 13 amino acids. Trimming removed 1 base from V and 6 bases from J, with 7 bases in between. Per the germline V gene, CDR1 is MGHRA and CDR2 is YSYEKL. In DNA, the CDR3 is TGCGCCAGCAGCCAAGTTTCCCGCAATGAGCAGTTCTTC. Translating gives CASSQVSRNEQFF.

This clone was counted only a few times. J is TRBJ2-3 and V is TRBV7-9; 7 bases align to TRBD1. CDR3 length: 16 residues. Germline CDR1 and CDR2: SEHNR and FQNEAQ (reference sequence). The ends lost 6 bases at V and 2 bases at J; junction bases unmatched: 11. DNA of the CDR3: TGTGCCAGCAGGGTGAGGGGGCTACACAACACAGATACGCAGTATTTT. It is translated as CASRVRGLHNTDTQYF.

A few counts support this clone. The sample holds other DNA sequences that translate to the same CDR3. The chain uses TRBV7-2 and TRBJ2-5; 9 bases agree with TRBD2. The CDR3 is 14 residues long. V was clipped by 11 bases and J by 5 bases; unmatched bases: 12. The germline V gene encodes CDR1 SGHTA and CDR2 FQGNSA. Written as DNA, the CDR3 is TGTGCCTGGTCGGTGAGCGGGGGGCCGGAGACCCAGTACTTC. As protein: CAWSVSGGPETQYF.

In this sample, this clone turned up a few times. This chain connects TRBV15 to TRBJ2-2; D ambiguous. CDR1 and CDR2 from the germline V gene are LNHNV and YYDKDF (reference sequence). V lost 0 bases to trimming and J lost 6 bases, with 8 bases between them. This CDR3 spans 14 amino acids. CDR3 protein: CATSRDHPAGELFF. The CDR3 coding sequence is TGTGCCACCAGCAGAGATCACCCCGCCGGGGAGCTGTTTTTT. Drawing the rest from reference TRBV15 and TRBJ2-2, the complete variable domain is DAMVIQNPRYQVTQFGKPVTLSCSQTLNHNVMYWYQQKSSQAPKLLFHYYDKDFNNEADTPDNFQSRRPNTSFCFLDIRSPGLGDTAMYLCATSRDHPAGELFFGEGSRLTVL.

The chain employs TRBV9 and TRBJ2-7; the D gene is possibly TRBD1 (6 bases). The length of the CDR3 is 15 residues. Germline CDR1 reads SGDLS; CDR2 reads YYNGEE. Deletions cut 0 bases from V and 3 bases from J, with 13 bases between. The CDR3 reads CASSVGTDNFYEQYF. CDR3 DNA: TGTGCCAGCAGCGTAGGGACAGATAATTTCTACGAGCAGTACTTC.

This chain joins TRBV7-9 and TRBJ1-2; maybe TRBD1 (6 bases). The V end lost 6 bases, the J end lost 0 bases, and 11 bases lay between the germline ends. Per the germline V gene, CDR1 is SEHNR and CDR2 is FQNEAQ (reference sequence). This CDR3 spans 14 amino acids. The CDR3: CASSPQGTNYGYTF. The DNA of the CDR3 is TGTGCCAGCAGTCCTCAGGGGACTAACTATGGCTACACCTTC.

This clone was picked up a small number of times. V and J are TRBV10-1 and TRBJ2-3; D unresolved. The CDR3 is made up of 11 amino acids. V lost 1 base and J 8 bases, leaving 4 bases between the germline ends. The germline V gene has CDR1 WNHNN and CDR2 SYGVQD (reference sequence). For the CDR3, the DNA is TGCGCCAGCAGTGAGTTTGGTACGCAGTATTTT. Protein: CASSEFGTQYF.

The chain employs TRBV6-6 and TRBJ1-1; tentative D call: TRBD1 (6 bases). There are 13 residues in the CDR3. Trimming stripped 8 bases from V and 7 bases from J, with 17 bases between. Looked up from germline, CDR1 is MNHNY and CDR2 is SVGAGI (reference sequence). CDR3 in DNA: TGTGCCAGCCAAATTGGGTACAGGGATGAAGCTTTCTTT. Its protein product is CASQIGYRDEAFF.

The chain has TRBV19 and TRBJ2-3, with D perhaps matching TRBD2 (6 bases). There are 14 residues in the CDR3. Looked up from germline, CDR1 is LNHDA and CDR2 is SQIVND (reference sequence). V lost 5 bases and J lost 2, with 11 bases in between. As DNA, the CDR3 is TGTGCCAGTAGTCGGCTAGCGCTCACAGATACGCAGTATTTT. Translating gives CASSRLALTDTQYF.

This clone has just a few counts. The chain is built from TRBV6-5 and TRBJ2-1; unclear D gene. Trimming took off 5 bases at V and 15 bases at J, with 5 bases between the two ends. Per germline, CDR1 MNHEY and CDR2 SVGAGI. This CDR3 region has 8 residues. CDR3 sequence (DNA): TGTGCCAGCAGTGAAGGGTTCTTC. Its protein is CASSEGFF.